The present entry profiles one T cell receptor beta chain with its context. Its target is not known. Primers: 60 Vbeta forward and 13 Jbeta reverse. Assay used: immunoSEQ multiplex PCR; TCRdb lists only in-frame clones, some missing. Among 100,000 or so clones listed, about 13% were seen once. Germline CDR1 is SQVTM and CDR2 is ANQGSEA. This CDR3 comprises 14 residues. V lost 6 bases to trimming and J lost 7 bases; unmatched junction nucleotides: 10. These data are taken from a study of cytomegalovirus exposure and HLA in healthy donors. Study observations and caveats: Relative to the 666-donor mean, N-insertions were reportedly fewer in an Asian-associated ancestry cluster in a later analysis. The majority of CMV-associated TCR beta chains were reported as apparently HLA-restricted in a later analysis. Per published accounts, TCR beta sequences correctly predicted the HLA-A and HLA-B alleles of most subjects.

The chain recombines TRBV29-1 with TRBJ2-1, with TRBD2 matching over 9 bases. Sequencing was performed on PBMCs. This receptor was taken from a middle-aged man in good health and CMV-seropositive. CDR3 in DNA: TGCAGCGTGACCACGGCGGGAGGGGGTAATGAGCAGTTCTTC. This translates into CSVTTAGGGNEQFF.